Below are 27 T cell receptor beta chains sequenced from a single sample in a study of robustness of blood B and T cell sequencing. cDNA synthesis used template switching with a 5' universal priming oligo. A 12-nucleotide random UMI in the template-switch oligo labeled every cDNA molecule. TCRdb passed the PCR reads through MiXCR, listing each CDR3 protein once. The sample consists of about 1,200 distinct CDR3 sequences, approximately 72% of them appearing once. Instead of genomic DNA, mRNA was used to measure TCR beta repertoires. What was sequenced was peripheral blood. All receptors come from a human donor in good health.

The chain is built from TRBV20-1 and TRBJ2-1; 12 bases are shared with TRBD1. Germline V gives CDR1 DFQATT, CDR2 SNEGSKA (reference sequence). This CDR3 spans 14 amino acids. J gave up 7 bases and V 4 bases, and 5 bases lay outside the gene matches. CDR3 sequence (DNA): TGCAGTGCTATTCCGGGACAGGGGGCGAATGAGCAGTTCTTC. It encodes CSAIPGQGANEQFF.

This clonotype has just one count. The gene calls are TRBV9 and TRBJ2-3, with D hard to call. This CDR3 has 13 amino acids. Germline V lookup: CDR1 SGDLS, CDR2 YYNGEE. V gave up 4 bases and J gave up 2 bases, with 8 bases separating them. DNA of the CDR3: TGTGCCAGCAGCCCGCGACTCACAGATACGCAGTATTTT. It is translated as CASSPRLTDTQYF.

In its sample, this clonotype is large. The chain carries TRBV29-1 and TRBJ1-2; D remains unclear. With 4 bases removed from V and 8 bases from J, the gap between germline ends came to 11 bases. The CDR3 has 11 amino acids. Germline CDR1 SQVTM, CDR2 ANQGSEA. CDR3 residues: CSVGPPGGYTF. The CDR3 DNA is TGCAGCGTTGGGCCCCCGGGGGGCTACACCTTC.

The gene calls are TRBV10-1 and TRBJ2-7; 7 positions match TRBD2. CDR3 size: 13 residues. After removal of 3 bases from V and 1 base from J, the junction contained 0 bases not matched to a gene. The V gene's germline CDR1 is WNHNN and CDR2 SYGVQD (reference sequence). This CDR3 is CASSEAGSYEQYF. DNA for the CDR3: TGCGCCAGCAGTGAAGCGGGGTCCTACGAGCAGTACTTC.

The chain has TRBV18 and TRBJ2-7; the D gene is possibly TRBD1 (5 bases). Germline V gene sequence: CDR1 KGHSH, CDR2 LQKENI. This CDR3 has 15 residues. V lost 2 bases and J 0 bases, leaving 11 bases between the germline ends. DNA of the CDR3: TGTGCCAGCTCACCAGGGGCAGGGTTCTCCTACGAGCAGTACTTC. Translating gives CASSPGAGFSYEQYF.

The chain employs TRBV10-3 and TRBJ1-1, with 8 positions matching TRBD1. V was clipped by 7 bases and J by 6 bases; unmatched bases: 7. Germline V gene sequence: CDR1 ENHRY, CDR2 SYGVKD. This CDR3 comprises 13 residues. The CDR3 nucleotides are TGTGCCATCATTACCGACAGGGGCTCTGAAGCTTTCTTT. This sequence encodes CAIITDRGSEAFF.

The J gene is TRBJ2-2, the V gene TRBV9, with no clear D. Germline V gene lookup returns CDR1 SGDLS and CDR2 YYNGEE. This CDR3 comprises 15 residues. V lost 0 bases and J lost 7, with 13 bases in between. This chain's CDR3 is CASSVDARPGGELFF. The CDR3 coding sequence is TGTGCCAGCAGCGTAGATGCTAGGCCGGGCGGGGAGCTGTTTTTT.

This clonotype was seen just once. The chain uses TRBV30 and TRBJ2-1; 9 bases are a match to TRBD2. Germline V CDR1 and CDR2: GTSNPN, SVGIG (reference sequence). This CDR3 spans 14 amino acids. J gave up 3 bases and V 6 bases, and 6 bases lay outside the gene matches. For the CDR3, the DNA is TGTGCCTGTTCCGGGACTAGCAACTACAATGAGCAGTTCTTC. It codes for CACSGTSNYNEQFF.

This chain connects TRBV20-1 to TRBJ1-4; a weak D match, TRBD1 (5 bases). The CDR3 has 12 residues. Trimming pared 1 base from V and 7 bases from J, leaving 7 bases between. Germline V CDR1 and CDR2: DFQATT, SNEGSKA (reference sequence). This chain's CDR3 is CSARGGFEKLFF. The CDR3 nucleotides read TGCAGTGCTAGAGGGGGCTTTGAAAAACTGTTTTTT.

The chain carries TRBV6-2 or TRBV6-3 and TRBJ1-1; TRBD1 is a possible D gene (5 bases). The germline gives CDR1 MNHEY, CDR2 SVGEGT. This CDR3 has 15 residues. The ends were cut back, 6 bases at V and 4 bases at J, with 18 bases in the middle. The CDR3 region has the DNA TGTGCCAGCAGGGGGACCGACCACGGGGGCACTGAAGCTTTCTTT. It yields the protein CASRGTDHGGTEAFF.

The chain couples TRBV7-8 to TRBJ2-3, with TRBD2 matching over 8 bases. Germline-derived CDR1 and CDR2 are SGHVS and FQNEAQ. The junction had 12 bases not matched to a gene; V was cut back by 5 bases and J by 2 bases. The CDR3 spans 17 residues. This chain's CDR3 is CASSPVAGKANTDTQYF. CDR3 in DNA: TGTGCCAGCAGCCCCGTAGCGGGGAAAGCTAACACAGATACGCAGTATTTT.

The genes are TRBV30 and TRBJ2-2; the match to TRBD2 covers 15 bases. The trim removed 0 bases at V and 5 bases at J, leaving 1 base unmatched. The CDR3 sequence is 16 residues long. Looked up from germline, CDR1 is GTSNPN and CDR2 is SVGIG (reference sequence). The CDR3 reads CAWSVGTSGGTGELFF. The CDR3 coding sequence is TGTGCCTGGAGTGTAGGGACTAGCGGGGGGACCGGGGAGCTGTTTTTT.

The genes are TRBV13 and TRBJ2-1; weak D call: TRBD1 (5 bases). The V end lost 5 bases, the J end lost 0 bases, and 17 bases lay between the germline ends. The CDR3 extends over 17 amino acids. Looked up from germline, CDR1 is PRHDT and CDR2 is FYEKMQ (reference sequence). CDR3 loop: CASSRVGALSSYNEQFF. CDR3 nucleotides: TGTGCCAGCAGCCGGGTTGGGGCCTTGAGCTCCTACAATGAGCAGTTCTTC.

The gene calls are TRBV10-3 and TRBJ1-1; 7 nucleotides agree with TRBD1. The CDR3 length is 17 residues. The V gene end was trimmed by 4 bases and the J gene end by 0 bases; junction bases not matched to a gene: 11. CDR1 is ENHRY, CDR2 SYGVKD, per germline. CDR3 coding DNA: TGTGCCATCAGTGGGGCCTCCGGGACAGCTATGAACACTGAAGCTTTCTTT. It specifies CAISGASGTAMNTEAFF.

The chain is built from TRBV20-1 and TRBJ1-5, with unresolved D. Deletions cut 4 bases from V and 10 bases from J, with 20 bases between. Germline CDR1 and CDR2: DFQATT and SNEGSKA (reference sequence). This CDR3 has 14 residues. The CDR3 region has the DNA TGCAGTGCTACCCCGGCGCGTCCCCCCGGTCCCCAGCATTTT. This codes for CSATPARPPGPQHF.

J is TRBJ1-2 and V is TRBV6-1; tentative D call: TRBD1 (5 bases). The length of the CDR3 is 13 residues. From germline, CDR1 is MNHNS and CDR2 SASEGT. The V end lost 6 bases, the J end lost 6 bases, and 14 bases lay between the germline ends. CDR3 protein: CASRLGAGNGYTF. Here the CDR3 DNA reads TGTGCCAGCAGACTCGGGGCCGGAAATGGCTACACCTTC.

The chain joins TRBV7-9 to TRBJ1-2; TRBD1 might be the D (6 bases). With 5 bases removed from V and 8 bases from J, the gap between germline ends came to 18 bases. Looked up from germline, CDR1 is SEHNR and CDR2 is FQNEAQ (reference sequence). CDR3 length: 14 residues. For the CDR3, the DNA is TGTGCCAGCAGCGTCCAAGGGGGGCAGCCGGGCTACACCTTC. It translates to CASSVQGGQPGYTF.

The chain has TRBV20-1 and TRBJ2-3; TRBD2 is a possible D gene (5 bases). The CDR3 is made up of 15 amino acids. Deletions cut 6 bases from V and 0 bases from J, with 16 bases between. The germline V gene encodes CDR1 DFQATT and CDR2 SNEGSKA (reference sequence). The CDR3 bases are TGCAGTGCACCGGTTGGACTCACCAGCACAGATACGCAGTATTTT. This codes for CSAPVGLTSTDTQYF.

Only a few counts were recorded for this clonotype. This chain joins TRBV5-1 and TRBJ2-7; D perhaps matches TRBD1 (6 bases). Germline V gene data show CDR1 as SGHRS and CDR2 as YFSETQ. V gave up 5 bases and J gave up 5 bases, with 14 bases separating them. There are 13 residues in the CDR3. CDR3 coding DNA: TGCGCCAGCAGGACTACATACAGGGACGAGCAGTACTTC. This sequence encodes CASRTTYRDEQYF.

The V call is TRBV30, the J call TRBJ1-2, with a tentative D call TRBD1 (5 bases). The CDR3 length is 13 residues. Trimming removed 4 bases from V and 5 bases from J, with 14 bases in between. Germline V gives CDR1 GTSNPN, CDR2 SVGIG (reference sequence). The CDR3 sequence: CAWNIGGVYGYTF. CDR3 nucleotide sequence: TGTGCCTGGAACATCGGGGGAGTTTATGGCTACACCTTC.

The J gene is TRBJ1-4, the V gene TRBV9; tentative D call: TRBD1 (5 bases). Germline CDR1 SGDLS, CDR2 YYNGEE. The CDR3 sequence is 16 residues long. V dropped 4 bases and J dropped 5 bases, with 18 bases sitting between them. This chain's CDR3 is CASSNPVGVQNEKLFF. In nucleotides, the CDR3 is TGTGCCAGCAGCAACCCGGTGGGGGTACAGAATGAAAAACTGTTTTTT.

CDR3 nucleotide sequence: TGCAGCGTTGAAGGTTTGGTCCTCTGGGACAGCCAAGAGACCCAGTACTTC. This translates into CSVEGLVLWDSQETQYF. The genes are TRBV29-1 and TRBJ2-5; 7 bases match TRBD1. This CDR3 spans 17 amino acids. Germline trimming cut 1 base from V and 1 base from J; bases unmatched to any gene: 12. Germline CDR1 is SQVTM and CDR2 is ANQGSEA.

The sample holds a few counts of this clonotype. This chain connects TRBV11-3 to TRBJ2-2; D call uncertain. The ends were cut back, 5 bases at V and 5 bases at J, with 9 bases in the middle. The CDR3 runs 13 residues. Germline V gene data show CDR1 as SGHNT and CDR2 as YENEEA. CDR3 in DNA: TGTGCCAGCAGCCCTGGGTGGACCGGGGAGCTGTTTTTT. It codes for CASSPGWTGELFF.

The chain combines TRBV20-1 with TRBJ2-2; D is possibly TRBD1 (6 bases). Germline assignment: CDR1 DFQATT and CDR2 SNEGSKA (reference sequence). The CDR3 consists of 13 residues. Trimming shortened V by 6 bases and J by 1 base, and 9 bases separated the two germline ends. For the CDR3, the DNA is TGCAGTGCCAACAGGGAGAACACCGGGGAGCTGTTTTTT. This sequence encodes CSANRENTGELFF.

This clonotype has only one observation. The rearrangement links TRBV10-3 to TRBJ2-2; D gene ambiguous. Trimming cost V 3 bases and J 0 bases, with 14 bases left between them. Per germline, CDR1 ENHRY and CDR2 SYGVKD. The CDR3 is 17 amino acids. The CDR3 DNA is TGTGCCATCAGTGAAGAATCCTTCCGGACGAACACCGGGGAGCTGTTTTTT. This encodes CAISEESFRTNTGELFF.

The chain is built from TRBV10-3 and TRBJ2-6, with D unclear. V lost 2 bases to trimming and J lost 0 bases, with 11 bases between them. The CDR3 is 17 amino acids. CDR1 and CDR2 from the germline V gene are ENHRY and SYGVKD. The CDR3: CAISETKGSSGANVLTF. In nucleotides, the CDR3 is TGTGCCATCAGTGAGACGAAGGGAAGCTCTGGGGCCAACGTCCTGACTTTC.

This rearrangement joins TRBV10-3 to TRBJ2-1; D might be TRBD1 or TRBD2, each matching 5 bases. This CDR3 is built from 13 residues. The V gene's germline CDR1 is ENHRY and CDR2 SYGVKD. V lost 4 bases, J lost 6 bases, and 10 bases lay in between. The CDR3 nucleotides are TGTGCCATCAGTGTGGAAGGGACCAATGAGCAGTTCTTC. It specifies CAISVEGTNEQFF.